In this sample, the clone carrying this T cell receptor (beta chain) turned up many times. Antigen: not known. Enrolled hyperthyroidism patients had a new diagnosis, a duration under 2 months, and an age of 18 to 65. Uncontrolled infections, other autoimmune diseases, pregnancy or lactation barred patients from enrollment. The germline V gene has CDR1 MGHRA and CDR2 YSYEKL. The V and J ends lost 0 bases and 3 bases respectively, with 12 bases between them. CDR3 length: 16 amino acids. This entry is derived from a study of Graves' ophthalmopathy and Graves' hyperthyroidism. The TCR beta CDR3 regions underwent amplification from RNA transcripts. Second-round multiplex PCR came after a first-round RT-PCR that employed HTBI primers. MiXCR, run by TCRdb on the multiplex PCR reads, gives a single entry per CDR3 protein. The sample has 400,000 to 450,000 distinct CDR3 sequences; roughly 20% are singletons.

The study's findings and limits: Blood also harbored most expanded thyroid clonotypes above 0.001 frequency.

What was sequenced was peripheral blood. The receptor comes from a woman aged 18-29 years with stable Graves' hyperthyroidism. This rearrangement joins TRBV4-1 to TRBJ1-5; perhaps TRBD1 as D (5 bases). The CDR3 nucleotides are TGCGCCAGCAGCCAAGATCAGACGGGGGTCAATCAGCCCCAGCATTTT. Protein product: CASSQDQTGVNQPQHF.